This TCR beta chain was identified in a study of CD8+CD57+ T cells in acquired aplastic anemia (dated by TCRdb to between 2018 and 2020). At the level of the whole study: On average, sorted CD4+ and CD8+ cells yielded around 3.4 ug of extracted DNA, with a range of roughly 0.18 to 30 ug. A CD8+CD57+ expansion meant a frequency higher than the mean frequency seen in healthy subjects. What the research found in general, with its limitations: No significant difference in CD8+ Simpson's diversity was found between patients and healthy controls (P=0.060). Roughly 29 CD8+ CDR3 sequences were found to be shared between patients and controls, but these sequences appeared to be highly expressed in patients and within the immunodominant clones of the patients.

Remarks on this clonotype: The antigen this receptor binds is unknown. Its ends do not fully match the called genes, so a read error is possible.

Counted from cysteine to phenylalanine, this CDR3 has 16 amino acids. Here the CDR3 DNA is all that survives: 48 bases in frame from base 1. CDR1 and CDR2, looked up from the germline V gene, are SGHNT and YENEEA. TCR beta VDJ combination and CDR3 sequence profiling used genomic DNA as the template. An Illumina HiSeq 2000 was used for TCR repertoire sequencing. In the original analysis: TRBV/TRBJ rearrangement plots, CDR3 size and DJ length profiles, and Simpson's diversity index were used to assess repertoires. Whichever DNA sequence was most abundant in the deep sequencing data was defined as the immunodominant clone. CDR3 amino acid sequences were screened for sharing across subjects and were compared with published repertoires and the VDJdb database. TCRdb reprocessing: public reads trimmed at Q25 with fastp, clones called with MiXCR, in-frame beta chains kept. For every CDR3 protein sequence, its rows merge into one entry that carries the most common genes and DNA. None of the V and J calls come from the authors' own analysis; TCRdb made them. For this sample the table gives 270,000 or so distinct CDR3 sequences, of which approximately 82% were detected only once. About 41% of the sample rests with the top ten.

The patients picked for sequencing were ones in whom flow cytometry had shown an expansion of CD8+CD57+ cells. Every patient had a diagnosis of severe acquired aplastic anemia based on International Study of Aplastic Anemia and Agranulocytosis and Camitta criteria. No therapy had been received by the patients at the time of blood sampling. TCR repertoires of sorted CD4+ and CD8+ blood T cells from severe aplastic anemia patients and healthy subjects were deep-sequenced in the study. Patients were enrolled under clinicaltrials.gov protocols 00001620, 01623167, 00001397, 00071045, 00081523 and 00961064 in the USA. Ficoll-Paque density gradient centrifugation was used to isolate peripheral blood mononuclear cells. Before DNA extraction, CD4+ and CD8+ T cells were sorted with FACS or magnetic beads.

What was sequenced was sorted CD4+, CD8+, or CD8+CD57+ T cells (not recorded which) from PBMCs. The clonotype originates from a human donor with aplastic anemia. Recombination joined TRBV11-3 with TRBJ2-7; the central 7 bases match TRBD1. The bases are TGCGCCAGCAGCCAAGTCCTCGGACAGGCCACCTACGAGCAGTACTTC. Protein translation: CASSQVLGQATYEQYF.